This TCR beta chain came from a study of shared clonotypes between healthy human individuals. Study-level background: The cohort comprised a couple of women and a few men. Their ages spanned 18 to 49 years.

Notes on the study in general: It was expected that sequencing depth would affect clonotype sharing among donors.

Some clones are missing from TCRdb's copy, which holds only in-frame ones; the method was immunoSEQ multiplex PCR. The repertoire consists of about 2 million clones, with 95% occurring once and the leading ten covering 0.13%. HIV-negative, healthy adults without recent acute infections or vaccinations were the donors. A remark on this clone: Its antigen is not known.

V lost 4 bases, J lost 5 bases, and 8 bases lay in between. Germline CDR1 reads KGHSH; CDR2 reads LQKENI. The CDR3 has 12 residues. Sequencing used naive CD4+ T cells sorted from blood. The subset here: CD45RA+ positively selected. This chain connects TRBV18 to TRBJ2-5; D call uncertain. The receptor was isolated from a man aged 18 to 35 in good health. Here the CDR3 reads CASSQAVETQYF. CDR3 sequence (DNA): TGTGCCAGCTCACAGGCAGTGGAGACCCAGTACTTC.